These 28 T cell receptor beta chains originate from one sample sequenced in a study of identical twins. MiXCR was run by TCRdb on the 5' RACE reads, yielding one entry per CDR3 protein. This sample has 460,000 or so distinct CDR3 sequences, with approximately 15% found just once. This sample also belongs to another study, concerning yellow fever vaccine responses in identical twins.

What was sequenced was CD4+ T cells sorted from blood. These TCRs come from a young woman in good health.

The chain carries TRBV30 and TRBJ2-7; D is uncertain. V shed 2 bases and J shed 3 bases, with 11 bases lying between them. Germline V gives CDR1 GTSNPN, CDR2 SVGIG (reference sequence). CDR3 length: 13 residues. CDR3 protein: CAWSKGSVYEQYF. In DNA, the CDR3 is TGTGCCTGGAGTAAGGGCAGTGTCTACGAGCAGTACTTC.

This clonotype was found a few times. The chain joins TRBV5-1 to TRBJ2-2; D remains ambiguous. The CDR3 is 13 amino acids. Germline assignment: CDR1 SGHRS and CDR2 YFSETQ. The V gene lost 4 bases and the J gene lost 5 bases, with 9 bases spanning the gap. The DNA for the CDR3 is TGCGCCAGCAGCCCCCTTCTTACCGGGGAGCTGTTTTTT. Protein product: CASSPLLTGELFF.

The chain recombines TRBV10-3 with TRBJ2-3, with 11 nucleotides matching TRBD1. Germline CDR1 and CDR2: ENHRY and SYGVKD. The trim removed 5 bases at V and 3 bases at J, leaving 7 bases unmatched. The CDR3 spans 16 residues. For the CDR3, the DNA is TGTGCCATCAGTCCCGGGACAGGGGGAGTTACAGATACGCAGTATTTT. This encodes CAISPGTGGVTDTQYF.

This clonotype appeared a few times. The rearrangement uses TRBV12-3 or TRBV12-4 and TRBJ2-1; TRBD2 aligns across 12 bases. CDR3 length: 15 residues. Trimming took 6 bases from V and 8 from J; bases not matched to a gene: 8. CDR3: CASSPLAGGPDEQFF. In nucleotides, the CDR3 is TGTGCCAGCAGCCCCCTAGCGGGAGGGCCAGATGAGCAGTTCTTC.

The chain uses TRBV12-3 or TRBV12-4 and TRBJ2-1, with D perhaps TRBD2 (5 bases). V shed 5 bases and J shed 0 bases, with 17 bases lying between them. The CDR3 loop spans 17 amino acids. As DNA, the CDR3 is TGTGCCAGCAGTCGTTTCGGGGTTCAGAGCTCCTACAATGAGCAGTTCTTC. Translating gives CASSRFGVQSSYNEQFF.

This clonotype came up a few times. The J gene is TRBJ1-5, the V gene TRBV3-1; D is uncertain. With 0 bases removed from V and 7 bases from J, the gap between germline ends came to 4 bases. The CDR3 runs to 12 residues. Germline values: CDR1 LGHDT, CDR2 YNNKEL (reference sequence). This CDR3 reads CASSQEPQPQHF. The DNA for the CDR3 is TGTGCCAGCAGCCAAGAACCCCAGCCCCAGCATTTT.

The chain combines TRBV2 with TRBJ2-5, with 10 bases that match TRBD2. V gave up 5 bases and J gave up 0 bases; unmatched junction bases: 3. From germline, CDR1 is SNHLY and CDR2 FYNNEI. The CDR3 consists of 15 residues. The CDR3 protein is CASSSSGSHQETQYF. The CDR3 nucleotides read TGTGCCAGCAGTTCTAGCGGGAGCCACCAAGAGACCCAGTACTTC.

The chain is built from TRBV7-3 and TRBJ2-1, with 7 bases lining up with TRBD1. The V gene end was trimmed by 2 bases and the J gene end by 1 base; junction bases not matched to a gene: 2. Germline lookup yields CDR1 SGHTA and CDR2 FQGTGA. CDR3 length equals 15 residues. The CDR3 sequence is CASSLQGDSYNEQFF. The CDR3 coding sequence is TGTGCCAGCAGCTTACAGGGGGATTCCTACAATGAGCAGTTCTTC.

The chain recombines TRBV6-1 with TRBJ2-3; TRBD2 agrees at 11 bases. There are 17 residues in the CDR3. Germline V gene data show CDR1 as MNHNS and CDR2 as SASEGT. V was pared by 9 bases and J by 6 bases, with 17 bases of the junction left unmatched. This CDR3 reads CASPREVAGGPGDTQYF. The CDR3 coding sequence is TGTGCCAGTCCCCGAGAGGTAGCGGGGGGGCCCGGGGATACGCAGTATTTT.

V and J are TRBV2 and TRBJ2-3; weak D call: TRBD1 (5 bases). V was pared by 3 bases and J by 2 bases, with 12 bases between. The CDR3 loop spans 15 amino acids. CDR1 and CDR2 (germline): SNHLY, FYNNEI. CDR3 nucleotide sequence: TGTGCCAGCAGTGATAGACAGAAAGTCACAGATACGCAGTATTTT. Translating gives CASSDRQKVTDTQYF.

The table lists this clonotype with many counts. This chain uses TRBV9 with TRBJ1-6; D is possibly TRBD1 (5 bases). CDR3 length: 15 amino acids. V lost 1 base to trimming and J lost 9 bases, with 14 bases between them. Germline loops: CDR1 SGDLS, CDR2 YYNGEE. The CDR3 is CASSVSRAEISPLHF. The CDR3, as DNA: TGTGCCAGCAGCGTAAGCAGGGCCGAAATTTCACCCCTCCACTTT.

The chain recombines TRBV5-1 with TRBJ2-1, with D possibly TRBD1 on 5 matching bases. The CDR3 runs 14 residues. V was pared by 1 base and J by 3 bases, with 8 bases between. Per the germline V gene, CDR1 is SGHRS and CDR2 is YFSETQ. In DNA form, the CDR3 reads TGCGCCAGCAGCTTGATACAGGACTACAATGAGCAGTTCTTC. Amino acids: CASSLIQDYNEQFF.

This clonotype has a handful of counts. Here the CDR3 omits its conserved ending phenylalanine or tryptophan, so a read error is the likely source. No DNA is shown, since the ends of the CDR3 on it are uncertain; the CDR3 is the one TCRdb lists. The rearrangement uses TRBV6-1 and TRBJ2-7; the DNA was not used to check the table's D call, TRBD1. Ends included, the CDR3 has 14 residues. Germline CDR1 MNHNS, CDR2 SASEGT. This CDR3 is CASRTSGGDTAGSI.

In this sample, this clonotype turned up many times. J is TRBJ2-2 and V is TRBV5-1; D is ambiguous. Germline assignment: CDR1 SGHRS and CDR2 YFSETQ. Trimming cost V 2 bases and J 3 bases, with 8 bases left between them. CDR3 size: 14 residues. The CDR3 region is CASSFGRDTGELFF. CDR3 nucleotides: TGCGCCAGCAGCTTCGGCCGGGACACCGGGGAGCTGTTTTTT.

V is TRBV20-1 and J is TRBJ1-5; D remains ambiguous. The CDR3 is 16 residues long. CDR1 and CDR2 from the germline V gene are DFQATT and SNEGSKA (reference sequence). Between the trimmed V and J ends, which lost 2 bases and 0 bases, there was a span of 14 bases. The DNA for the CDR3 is TGCAGTGCTAGAATGGCAGGAGCTTATAGCAATCAGCCCCAGCATTTT. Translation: CSARMAGAYSNQPQHF.

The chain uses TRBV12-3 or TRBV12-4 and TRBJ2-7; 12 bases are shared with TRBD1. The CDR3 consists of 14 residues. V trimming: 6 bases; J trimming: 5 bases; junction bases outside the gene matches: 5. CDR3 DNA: TGTGCCAGCAGCTACTGGGACAGGGGGCACGAGCAGTACTTC. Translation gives CASSYWDRGHEQYF.

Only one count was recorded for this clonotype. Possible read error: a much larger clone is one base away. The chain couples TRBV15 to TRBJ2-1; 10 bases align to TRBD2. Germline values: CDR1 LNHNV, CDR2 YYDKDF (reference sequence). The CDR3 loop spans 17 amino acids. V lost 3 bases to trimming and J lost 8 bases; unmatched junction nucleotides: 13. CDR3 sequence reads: CATSRDNSGRSDDEQFF. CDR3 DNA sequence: TGTGCCACCAGCAGGGATAATAGCGGGAGGTCAGACGATGAGCAGTTCTTC.

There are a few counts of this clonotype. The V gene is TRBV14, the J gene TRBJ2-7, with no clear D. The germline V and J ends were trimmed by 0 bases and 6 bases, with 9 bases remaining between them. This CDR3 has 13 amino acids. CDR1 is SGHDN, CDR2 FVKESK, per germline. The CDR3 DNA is TGTGCCAGCAGCCAAGATTTTAGGGCCGAGCAGTACTTC. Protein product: CASSQDFRAEQYF. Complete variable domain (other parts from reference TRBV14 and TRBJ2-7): EAGVTQFPSHSVIEKGQTVTLRCDPISGHDNLYWYRRVMGKEIKFLLHFVKESKQDESGMPNNRFLAERTGGTYSTLKVQPAELEDSGVYFCASSQDFRAEQYFGPGTRLTVT.

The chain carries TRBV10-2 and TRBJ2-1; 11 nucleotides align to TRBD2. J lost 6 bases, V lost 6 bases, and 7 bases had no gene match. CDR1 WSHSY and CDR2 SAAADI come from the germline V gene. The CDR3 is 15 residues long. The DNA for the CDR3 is TGCGCCAGCAGGTCGACTAGCGGGGTGGTCAATGAGCAGTTCTTC. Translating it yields CASRSTSGVVNEQFF.

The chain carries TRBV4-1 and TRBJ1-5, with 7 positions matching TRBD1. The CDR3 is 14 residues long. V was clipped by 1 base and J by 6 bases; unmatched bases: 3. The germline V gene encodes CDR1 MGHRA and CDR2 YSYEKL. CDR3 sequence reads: CASSQAGGIQPQHF. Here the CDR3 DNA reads TGCGCCAGCAGCCAAGCAGGGGGGATTCAGCCCCAGCATTTT.

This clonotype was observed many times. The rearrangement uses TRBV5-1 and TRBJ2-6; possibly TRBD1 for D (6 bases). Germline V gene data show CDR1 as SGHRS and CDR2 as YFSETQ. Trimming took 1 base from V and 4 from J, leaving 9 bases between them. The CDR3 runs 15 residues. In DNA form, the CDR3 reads TGCGCCAGCAGCTTGAGGGGGTCCGGGGCCAACGTCCTGACTTTC. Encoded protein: CASSLRGSGANVLTF.

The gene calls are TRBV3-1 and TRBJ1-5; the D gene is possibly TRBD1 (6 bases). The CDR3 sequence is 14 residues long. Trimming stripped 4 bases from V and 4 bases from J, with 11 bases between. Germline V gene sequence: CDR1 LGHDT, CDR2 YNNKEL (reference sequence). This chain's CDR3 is CASSRSGENQPQHF. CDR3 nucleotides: TGTGCCAGCAGCCGATCAGGGGAGAATCAGCCCCAGCATTTT.

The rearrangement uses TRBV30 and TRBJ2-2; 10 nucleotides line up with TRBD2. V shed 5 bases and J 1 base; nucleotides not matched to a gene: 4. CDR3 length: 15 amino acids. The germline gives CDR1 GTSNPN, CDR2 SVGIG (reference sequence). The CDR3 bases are TGTGCCTGGGGTCGACTAGCGGGGAACACCGGGGAGCTGTTTTTT. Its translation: CAWGRLAGNTGELFF.

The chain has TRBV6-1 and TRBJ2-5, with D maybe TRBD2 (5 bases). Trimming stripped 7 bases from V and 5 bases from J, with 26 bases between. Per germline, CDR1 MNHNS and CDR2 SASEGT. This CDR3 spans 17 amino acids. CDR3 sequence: CASIGIKYGDEWETQYF. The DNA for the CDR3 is TGTGCCAGCATTGGGATTAAGTACGGGGATGAATGGGAGACCCAGTACTTC.

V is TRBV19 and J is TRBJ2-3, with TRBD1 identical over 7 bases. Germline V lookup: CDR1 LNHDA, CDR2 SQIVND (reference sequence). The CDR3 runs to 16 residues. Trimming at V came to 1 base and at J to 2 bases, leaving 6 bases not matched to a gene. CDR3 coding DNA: TGTGCCAGTAGTATAGCGGGACAGCCTAACACAGATACGCAGTATTTT. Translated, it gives CASSIAGQPNTDTQYF. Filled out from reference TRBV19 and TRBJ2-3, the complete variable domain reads DGGITQSPKYLFRKEGQNVTLSCEQNLNHDAMYWYRQDPGQGLRLIYYSQIVNDFQKGDIAEGYSVSREKKESFPLTVTSAQKNPTAFYLCASSIAGQPNTDTQYFGPGTRLTVL.

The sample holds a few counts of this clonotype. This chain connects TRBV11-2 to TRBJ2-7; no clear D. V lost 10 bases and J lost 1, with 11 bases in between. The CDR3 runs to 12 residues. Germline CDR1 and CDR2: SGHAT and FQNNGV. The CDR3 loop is CATAQSSYEQYF. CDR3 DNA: TGTGCCACAGCCCAGAGTTCCTACGAGCAGTACTTC. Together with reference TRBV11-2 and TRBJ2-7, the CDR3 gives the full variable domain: EAGVAQSPRYKIIEKRQSVAFWCNPISGHATLYWYQQILGQGPKLLIQFQNNGVVDDSQLPKDRFSAERLKGVDSTLKIQPAKLEDSAVYLCATAQSSYEQYFGPGTRLTVT.

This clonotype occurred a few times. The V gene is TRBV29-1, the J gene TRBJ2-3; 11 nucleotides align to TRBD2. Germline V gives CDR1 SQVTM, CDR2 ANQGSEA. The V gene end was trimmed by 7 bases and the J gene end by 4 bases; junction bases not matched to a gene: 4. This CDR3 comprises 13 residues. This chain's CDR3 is CSATSGSPDTQYF. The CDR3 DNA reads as TGCAGCGCAACTAGCGGGAGTCCAGATACGCAGTATTTT.

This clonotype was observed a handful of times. This CDR3 reads CASSREGSDNEQFF. CDR3 bases: TGCGCCAGCAGCCGGGAGGGGTCAGACAATGAGCAGTTCTTC. This chain connects TRBV4-3 to TRBJ2-1; 7 bases map to TRBD2. The CDR3 consists of 14 residues. V lost 4 bases and J lost 5; bases outside the gene matches: 5. CDR1 and CDR2 from the germline V gene are LGHNA and YSLEER.